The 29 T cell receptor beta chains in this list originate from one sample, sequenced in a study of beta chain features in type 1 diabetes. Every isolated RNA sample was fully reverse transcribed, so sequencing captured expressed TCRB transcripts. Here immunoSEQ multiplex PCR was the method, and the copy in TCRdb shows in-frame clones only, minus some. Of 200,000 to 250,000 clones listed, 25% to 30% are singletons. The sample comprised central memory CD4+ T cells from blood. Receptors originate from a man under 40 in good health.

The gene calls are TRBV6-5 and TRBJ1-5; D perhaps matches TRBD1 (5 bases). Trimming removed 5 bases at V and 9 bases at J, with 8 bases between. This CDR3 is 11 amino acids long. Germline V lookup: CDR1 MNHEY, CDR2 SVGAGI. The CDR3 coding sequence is TGTGCCAGCAGTCAGGGCGGGCCCCAGCATTTT. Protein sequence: CASSQGGPQHF.

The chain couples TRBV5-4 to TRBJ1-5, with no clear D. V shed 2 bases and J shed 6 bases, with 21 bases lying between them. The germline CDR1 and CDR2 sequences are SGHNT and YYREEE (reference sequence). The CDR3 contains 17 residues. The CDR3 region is CASSFSPGRPAGQPQHF. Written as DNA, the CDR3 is TGTGCCAGCAGCTTTAGTCCGGGCAGGCCTGCAGGTCAGCCCCAGCATTTT.

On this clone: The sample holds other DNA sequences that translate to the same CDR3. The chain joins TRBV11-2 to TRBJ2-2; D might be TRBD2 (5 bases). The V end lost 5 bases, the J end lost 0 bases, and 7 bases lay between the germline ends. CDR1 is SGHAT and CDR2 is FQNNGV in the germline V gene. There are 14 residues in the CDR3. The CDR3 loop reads CASSLGANTGELFF. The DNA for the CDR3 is TGTGCCAGCAGCCTCGGGGCGAACACCGGGGAGCTGTTTTTT.

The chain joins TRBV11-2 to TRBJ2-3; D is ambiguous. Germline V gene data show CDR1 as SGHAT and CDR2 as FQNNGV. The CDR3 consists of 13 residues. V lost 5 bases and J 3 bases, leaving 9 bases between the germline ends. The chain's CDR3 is CASSTPRTDTQYF. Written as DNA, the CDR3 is TGTGCCAGCAGCACACCGAGGACAGATACGCAGTATTTT.

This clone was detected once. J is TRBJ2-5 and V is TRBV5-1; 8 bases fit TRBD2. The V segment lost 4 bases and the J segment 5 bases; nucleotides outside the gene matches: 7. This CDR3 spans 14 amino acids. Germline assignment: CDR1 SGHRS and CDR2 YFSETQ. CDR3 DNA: TGCGCCAGCAGCGGCCTTAGCGGGGCTGAGACCCAGTACTTC. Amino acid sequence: CASSGLSGAETQYF.

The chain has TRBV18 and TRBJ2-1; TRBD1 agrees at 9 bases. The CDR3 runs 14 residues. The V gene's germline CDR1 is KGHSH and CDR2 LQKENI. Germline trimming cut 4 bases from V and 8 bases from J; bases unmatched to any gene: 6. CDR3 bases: TGTGCCAGCTCACTCCGGGACAGGGTCTATGAGCAGTTCTTC. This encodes CASSLRDRVYEQFF.

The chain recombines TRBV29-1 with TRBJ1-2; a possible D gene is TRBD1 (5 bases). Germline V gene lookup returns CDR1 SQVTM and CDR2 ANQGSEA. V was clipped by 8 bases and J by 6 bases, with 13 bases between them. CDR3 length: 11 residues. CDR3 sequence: CSSGHQHGYTF. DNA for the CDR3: TGCAGCTCCGGACACCAGCATGGCTACACCTTC.

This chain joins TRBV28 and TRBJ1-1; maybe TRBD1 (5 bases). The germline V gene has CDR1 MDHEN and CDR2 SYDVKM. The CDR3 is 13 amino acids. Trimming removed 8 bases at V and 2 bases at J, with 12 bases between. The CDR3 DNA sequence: TGTGCCAGCTACGACAGAGATAACACTGAAGCTTTCTTT. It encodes CASYDRDNTEAFF.

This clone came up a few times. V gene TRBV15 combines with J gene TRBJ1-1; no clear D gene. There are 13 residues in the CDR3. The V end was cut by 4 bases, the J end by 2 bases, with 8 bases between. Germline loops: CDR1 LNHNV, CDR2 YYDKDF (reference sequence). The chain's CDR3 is CATSTSHNTEAFF. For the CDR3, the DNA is TGTGCCACCAGCACTTCCCATAACACTGAAGCTTTCTTT.

The CDR3 protein is CASSLAASGPGETQYF. CDR3 coding DNA: TGTGCCAGCAGCTTAGCCGCTAGCGGGCCGGGGGAGACCCAGTACTTC. The genes are TRBV7-2 and TRBJ2-5; 8 bases line up with TRBD2. CDR1 SGHTA and CDR2 FQGNSA come from the germline V gene. There are 16 residues in the CDR3. V lost 0 bases, J lost 5 bases, and 8 bases stayed unmatched.

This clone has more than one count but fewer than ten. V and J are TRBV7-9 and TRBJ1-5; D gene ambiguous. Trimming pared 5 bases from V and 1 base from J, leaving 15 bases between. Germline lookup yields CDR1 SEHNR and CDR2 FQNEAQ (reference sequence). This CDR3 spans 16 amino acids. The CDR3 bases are TGTGCCAGCAGCCCGGGGTCCCAAGGGAGCAATCAGCCCCAGCATTTT. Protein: CASSPGSQGSNQPQHF. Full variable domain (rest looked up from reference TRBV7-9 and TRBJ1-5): DTGVSQNPRHKITKRGQNVTFRCDPISEHNRLYWYRQTLGQGPEFLTYFQNEAQLEKSRLLSDRFSAERPKGSFSTLEIQRTEQGDSAMYLCASSPGSQGSNQPQHFGDGTRLSIL.

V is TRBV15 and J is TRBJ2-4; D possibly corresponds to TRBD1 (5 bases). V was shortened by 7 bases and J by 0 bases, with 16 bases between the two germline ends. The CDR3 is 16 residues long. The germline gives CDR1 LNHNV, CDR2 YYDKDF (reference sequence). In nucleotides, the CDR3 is TGTGCCACCACAACGGACACCGTCCTAGCCAAAAACATTCAGTACTTC. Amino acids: CATTTDTVLAKNIQYF.

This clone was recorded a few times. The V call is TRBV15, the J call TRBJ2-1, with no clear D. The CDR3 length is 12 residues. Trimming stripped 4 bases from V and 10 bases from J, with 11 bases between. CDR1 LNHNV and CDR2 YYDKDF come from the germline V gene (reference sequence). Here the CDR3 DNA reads TGTGCCACCAGCACCATAGCAAGCGAGCAGTTCTTC. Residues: CATSTIASEQFF.

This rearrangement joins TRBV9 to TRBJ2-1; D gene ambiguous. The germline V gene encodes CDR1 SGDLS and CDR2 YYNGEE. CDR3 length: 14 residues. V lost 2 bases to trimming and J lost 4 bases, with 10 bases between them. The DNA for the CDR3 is TGTGCCAGCAGCGTTAGTGGACGGTACAATGAGCAGTTCTTC. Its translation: CASSVSGRYNEQFF.

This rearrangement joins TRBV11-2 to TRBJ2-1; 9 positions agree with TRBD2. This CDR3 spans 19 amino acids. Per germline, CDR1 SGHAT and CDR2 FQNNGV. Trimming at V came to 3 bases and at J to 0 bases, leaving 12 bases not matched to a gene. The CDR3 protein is CASSFYSGGGFSSYNEQFF. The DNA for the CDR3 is TGTGCCAGCAGCTTTTATAGCGGGGGAGGATTTAGCTCCTACAATGAGCAGTTCTTC.

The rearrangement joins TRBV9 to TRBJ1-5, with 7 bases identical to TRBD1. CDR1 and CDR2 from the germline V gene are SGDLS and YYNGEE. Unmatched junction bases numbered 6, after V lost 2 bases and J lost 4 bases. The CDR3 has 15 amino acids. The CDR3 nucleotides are TGTGCCAGCAGCGTCGGAAAGGGGGCGAATCAGCCCCAGCATTTT. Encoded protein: CASSVGKGANQPQHF.

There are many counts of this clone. CDR3 amino acids: CASSSSVDTQYF. The DNA for the CDR3 is TGTGCCAGCAGCTCTAGCGTGGATACGCAGTATTTT. The V gene is TRBV28, the J gene TRBJ2-3, with D tentatively TRBD2 (6 bases). This CDR3 contains 12 residues. Trimming removed 6 bases at V and 6 bases at J, with 10 bases between. CDR1 and CDR2 from the germline V gene are MDHEN and SYDVKM.

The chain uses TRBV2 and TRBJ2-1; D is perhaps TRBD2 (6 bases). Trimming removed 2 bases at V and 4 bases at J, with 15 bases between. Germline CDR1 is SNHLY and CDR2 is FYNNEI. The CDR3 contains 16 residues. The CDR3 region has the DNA TGTGCCAGCAGTGAACTCCGGGAGCTGGGGTACAATGAGCAGTTCTTC. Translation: CASSELRELGYNEQFF.

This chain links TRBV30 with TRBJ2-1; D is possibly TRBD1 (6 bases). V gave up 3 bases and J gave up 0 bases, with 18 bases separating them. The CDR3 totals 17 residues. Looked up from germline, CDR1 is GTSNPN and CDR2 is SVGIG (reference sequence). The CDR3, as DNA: TGTGCCTGGAGGCCGGACAGACCCCTGAGCTCCTACAATGAGCAGTTCTTC. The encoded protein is CAWRPDRPLSSYNEQFF.

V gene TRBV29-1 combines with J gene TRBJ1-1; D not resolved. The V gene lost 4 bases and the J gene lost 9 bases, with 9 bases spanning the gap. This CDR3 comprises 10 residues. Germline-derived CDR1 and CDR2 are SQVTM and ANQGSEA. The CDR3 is CSVVQTKAFF. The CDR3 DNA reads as TGCAGCGTTGTCCAGACCAAAGCTTTCTTT.

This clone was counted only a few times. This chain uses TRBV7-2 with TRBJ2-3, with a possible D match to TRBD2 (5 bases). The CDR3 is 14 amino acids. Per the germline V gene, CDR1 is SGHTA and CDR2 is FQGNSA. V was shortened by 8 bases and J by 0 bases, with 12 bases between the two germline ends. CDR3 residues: CASRRTSSTDTQYF. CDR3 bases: TGTGCCAGCCGTAGGACTTCTAGCACAGATACGCAGTATTTT.

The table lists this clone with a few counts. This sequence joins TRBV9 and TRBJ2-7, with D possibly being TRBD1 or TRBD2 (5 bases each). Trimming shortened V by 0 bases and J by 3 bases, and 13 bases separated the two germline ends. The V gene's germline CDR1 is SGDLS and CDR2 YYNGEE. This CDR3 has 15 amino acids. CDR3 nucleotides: TGTGCCAGCAGCGTAGAAGGGACGGCCTACTACGAGCAGTACTTC. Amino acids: CASSVEGTAYYEQYF.

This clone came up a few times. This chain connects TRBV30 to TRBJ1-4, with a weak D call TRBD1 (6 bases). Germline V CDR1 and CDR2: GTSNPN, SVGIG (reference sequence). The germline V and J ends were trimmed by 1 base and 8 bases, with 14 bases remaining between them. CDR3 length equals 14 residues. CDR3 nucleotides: TGTGCCTGGAGTGGGAAACAGGGAGGGGAAAAACTGTTTTTT. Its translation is CAWSGKQGGEKLFF.

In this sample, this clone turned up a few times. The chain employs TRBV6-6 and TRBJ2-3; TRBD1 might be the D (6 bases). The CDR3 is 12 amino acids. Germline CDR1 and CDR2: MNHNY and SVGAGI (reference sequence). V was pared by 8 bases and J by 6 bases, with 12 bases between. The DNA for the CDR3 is TGTGCCAGCTCTAGAAGGGGGGATACGCAGTATTTT. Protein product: CASSRRGDTQYF.

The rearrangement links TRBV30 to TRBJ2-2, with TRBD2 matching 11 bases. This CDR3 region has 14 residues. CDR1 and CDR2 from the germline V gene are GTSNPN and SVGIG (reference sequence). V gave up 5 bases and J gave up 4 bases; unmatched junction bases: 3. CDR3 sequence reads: CAWLSGRATGELFF. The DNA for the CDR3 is TGTGCCTGGCTTAGCGGGAGGGCCACCGGGGAGCTGTTTTTT.

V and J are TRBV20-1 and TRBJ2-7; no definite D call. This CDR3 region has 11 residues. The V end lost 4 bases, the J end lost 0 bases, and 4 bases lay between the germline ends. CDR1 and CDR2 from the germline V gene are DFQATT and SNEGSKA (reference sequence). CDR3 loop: CSATHSYEQYF. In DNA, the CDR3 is TGCAGTGCTACTCACTCCTACGAGCAGTACTTC.

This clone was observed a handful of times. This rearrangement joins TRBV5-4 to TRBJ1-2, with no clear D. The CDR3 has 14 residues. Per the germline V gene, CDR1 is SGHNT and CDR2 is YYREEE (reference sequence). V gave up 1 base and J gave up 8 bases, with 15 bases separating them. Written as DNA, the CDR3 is TGTGCCAGCAGCTTGCCCGGGTTTTCGGCAGGCTACACCTTC. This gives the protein CASSLPGFSAGYTF.

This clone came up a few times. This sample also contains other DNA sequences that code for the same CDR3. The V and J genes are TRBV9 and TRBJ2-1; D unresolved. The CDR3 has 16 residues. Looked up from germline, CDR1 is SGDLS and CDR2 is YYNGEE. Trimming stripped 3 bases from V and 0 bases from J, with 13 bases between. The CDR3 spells CASSASGASSYNEQFF. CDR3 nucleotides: TGTGCCAGCAGCGCCTCTGGCGCGAGCTCCTACAATGAGCAGTTCTTC.

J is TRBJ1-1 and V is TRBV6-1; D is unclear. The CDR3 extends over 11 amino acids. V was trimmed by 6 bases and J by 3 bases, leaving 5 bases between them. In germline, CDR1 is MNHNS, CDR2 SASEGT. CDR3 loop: CASRWDTEAFF. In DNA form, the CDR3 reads TGTGCCAGCAGATGGGACACTGAAGCTTTCTTT.